The source of this T cell receptor (beta chain) is a study of Ad26.COV2.S vaccination and SARS-CoV-2 variants. The table came from immunoSEQ multiplex PCR; TCRdb's copy has only in-frame clones and leaves some out. The table has about 680,000 clones, more than 70% seen once. The treatment is: around 19 received Ad26.COV2.S at low or high dose, single or two shots; about 5 received placebo; per-sample allocation not given. Specimen acquisition occurred on day 63 following the initial vaccine or placebo injection. V lost 4 bases to trimming and J lost 2 bases; unmatched junction nucleotides: 12. This CDR3 contains 17 residues. Germline V gives CDR1 LGHNA, CDR2 YSLEER.

The starting material was peripheral blood, obtained in a trial of Ad26.COV2.S vaccine versus placebo. V and J are TRBV4-3 and TRBJ2-3, with TRBD2 identical over 7 bases. The sequence came from a person between 18 and 59 years old who received the Ad26.COV2.S COVID-19 vaccine or a placebo. The CDR3 region is CASSPLPGLPSTDTQYF. Here the CDR3 DNA reads TGCGCCAGCAGCCCCCTCCCGGGACTACCTTCCACAGATACGCAGTATTTT.